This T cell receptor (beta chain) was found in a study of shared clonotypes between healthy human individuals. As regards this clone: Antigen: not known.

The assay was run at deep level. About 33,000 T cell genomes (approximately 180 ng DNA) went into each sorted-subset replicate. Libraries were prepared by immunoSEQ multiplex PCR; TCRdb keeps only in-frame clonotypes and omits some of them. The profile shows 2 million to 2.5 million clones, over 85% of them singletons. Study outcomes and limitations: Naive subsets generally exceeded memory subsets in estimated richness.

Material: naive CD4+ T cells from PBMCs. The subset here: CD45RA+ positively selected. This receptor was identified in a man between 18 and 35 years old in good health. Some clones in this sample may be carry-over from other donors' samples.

This chain's CDR3 is CASSPLHRIGGPGYTF. The CDR3 DNA sequence: TGCGCCAGCAGTCCACTTCACAGGATCGGGGGGCCTGGCTACACCTTC. The gene calls are TRBV5-1 and TRBJ1-2; D might be TRBD1 (6 bases). Germline CDR1 reads SGHRS; CDR2 reads YFSETQ. V was clipped by 5 bases and J by 7 bases, with 24 bases between them. This CDR3 contains 16 residues.